This record looks at one T cell receptor beta chain sequence and its context. The CDR3 totals 15 residues. The germline V gene has CDR1 MNHEY and CDR2 SMNVEV (reference sequence). V lost 4 bases to trimming and J lost 4 bases; unmatched junction nucleotides: 7. In the source study's methods: Amplification with reference gene primers provided the estimates of nucleated cell counts. Produced via immunoSEQ multiplex PCR; TCRdb's table is partial and in-frame only. Clone size and the V and J calls come from that table; the DNA yielded D and trimming. There are roughly 380,000 clones in the sample; about 91% occur only once, and about 1.6% lies in the top ten. This sample is drawn from a study of blood T cell repertoires in COVID-19. The overall study: Donors in the United States, Italy and Spain gave samples during acute or convalescent COVID-19. Sources were T cells, B-cell-depleted T cells, or PBMCs; the material itself was cDNA or gDNA.

This receptor was obtained from a woman aged 40 to 50 with COVID-19, enrolled during active disease. The gene calls are TRBV27 and TRBJ2-3; TRBD2 aligns across 8 bases. The sample comprised peripheral blood. CDR3 in amino acids: CASSSIGLAADTQYF. CDR3 sequence (DNA): TGTGCCAGCAGTTCCATCGGACTAGCTGCAGATACGCAGTATTTT.